Listed here are 18 T cell receptor beta chains from one sample, sequenced in a study of cytomegalovirus exposure and HLA in healthy donors. Primers included in the PCR were 60 Vbeta and 13 Jbeta primers. The method was immunoSEQ multiplex PCR; TCRdb's version includes in-frame clones alone and lacks a portion of them. Among approximately 170,000 clones, approximately 82% were seen once, and the ten largest hold around 4.7%. The source material was PBMCs. The source is a male donor in good health and CMV-seronegative.

The chain has TRBV5-1 and TRBJ2-5; 12 bases align to TRBD2. The CDR3 extends over 18 amino acids. The J segment lost 1 base and the V segment lost 1 base, leaving 8 bases of the junction unmatched. In germline, CDR1 is SGHRS, CDR2 YFSETQ. CDR3 sequence reads: CASSLRASGGALQETQYF. The CDR3 DNA reads as TGCGCCAGCAGCTTGAGGGCTAGCGGGGGGGCCCTCCAAGAGACCCAGTACTTC. Using reference TRBV5-1 and TRBJ2-5 for the parts outside the CDR3, the full variable domain is KAGVTQTPRYLIKTRGQQVTLSCSPISGHRSVSWYQQTPGQGLQFLFEYFSETQRNKGNFPGRFSGRQFSNSRSEMNVSTLELGDSALYLCASSLRASGGALQETQYFGPGTRLLVL.

Of note for this clone: Other nucleotide sequences in the sample specify the same CDR3. The chain carries TRBV5-1 and TRBJ2-1; 9 nucleotides align to TRBD2. The V and J ends lost 5 bases and 1 base, in that order; junction bases with no gene match: 1. The CDR3 loop spans 14 amino acids. Germline CDR1 SGHRS, CDR2 YFSETQ. The CDR3 is CASSSGGSYNEQFF. CDR3 in DNA: TGCGCCAGCAGTAGCGGGGGATCCTACAATGAGCAGTTCTTC.

The chain recombines TRBV29-1 with TRBJ2-1, with 11 bases fitting TRBD2. The CDR3 contains 16 residues. V shed 6 bases, J shed 0 bases, and the junction held 7 bases outside the gene matches. The germline V gene encodes CDR1 SQVTM and CDR2 ANQGSEA. CDR3 sequence reads: CSVLLAGGRSYNEQFF. For the CDR3, the DNA is TGCAGCGTGCTTCTAGCGGGAGGACGCTCCTACAATGAGCAGTTCTTC.

The rearrangement links TRBV7-2 to TRBJ2-2; no clear D gene. The V gene lost 4 bases and the J gene lost 3 bases, with 9 bases spanning the gap. This CDR3 contains 14 residues. Germline loops: CDR1 SGHTA, CDR2 FQGNSA. The CDR3 loop is CASSSRKDTGELFF. In nucleotides, the CDR3 is TGTGCCAGCAGCTCCAGGAAGGACACCGGGGAGCTGTTTTTT.

The chain joins TRBV7-6 to TRBJ2-6; 7 bases map to TRBD2. Per germline, CDR1 SGHVS and CDR2 FNYEAQ. This CDR3 contains 16 residues. The ends lost 7 bases at V and 0 bases at J; junction bases unmatched: 6. This CDR3 reads CASTLGGSSGANVLTF. In DNA form, the CDR3 reads TGTGCCAGCACCTTGGGAGGGTCCTCTGGGGCCAACGTCCTGACTTTC.

The chain couples TRBV27 to TRBJ2-1, with TRBD2 identical over 7 bases. The germline V gene has CDR1 MNHEY and CDR2 SMNVEV (reference sequence). The CDR3 length is 15 residues. V trimming: 6 bases; J trimming: 2 bases; junction bases outside the gene matches: 7. The CDR3 spells CASRPLAIAYNEQFF. DNA of the CDR3: TGTGCCAGCAGACCACTAGCGATCGCCTACAATGAGCAGTTCTTC.

The chain employs TRBV1 and TRBJ2-5; the table's D gene call, TRBD2, was not cross checked with the DNA. TRBV1 is a listed pseudogene. CDR3 length equals 15 residues. This CDR3 reads CTSSRGGDDQETQYF. For the CDR3, the DNA is TGCACCAGCAGCCGGGGGGGGGACGACCAAGAGACCCAGTACTTC.

This chain connects TRBV7-3 to TRBJ2-2; D is uncertain. CDR3 length equals 13 residues. V was cut by 2 bases and J by 4 bases, with 5 bases left in between. Germline CDR1 and CDR2: SGHTA and FQGTGA. CDR3 bases: TGTGCCAGCAGCTTACCAGGCACCGGGGAGCTGTTTTTT. This codes for CASSLPGTGELFF.

The count of this clone is one. The chain employs TRBV18 and TRBJ2-1, with TRBD1 as a possible D gene (5 bases). CDR3 size: 12 residues. Germline V lookup: CDR1 KGHSH, CDR2 LQKENI. V shed 2 bases and J shed 7 bases, with 6 bases lying between them. This chain's CDR3 is CASSPGANEQFF. For the CDR3, the DNA is TGTGCCAGCTCACCAGGGGCAAATGAGCAGTTCTTC.

The chain combines TRBV2 with TRBJ2-6; D unclear. The germline V gene has CDR1 SNHLY and CDR2 FYNNEI. V shed 4 bases and J shed 0 bases, with 7 bases lying between them. This CDR3 is built from 15 residues. CDR3 nucleotide sequence: TGTGCCAGCAGTGCGGTTAGCTCTGGGGCCAACGTCCTGACTTTC. Translation: CASSAVSSGANVLTF.

The V and J genes are TRBV29-1 and TRBJ2-7; 8 bases are shared with TRBD2. Germline CDR1 SQVTM, CDR2 ANQGSEA. Losses at the gene ends were 3 bases for V and 9 bases for J; bases not matched to a gene: 7. This CDR3 is built from 12 residues. DNA of the CDR3: TGCAGCGTTGATAGGTGGGCGGGGGGGCAGTACTTC. It yields the protein CSVDRWAGGQYF.

A single count supports this clone. The chain carries TRBV10-3 and TRBJ2-4; possible D gene TRBD2, 6 bases. From germline, CDR1 is ENHRY and CDR2 SYGVKD. Trimming shortened V by 3 bases and J by 7 bases, and 13 bases separated the two germline ends. The CDR3 loop spans 14 amino acids. This CDR3 is CAISEPDRGNIQYF. CDR3 bases: TGTGCCATCAGTGAACCTGACCGGGGGAACATTCAGTACTTC.

The V call is TRBV7-9, the J call TRBJ1-1, with D tentatively TRBD1 (5 bases). This CDR3 contains 15 residues. The ends were cut back, 3 bases at V and 0 bases at J, with 11 bases in the middle. CDR1 SEHNR and CDR2 FQNEAQ come from the germline V gene (reference sequence). CDR3 sequence reads: CASSLGRGLNTEAFF. The CDR3 bases are TGTGCCAGCAGCTTGGGGAGGGGCTTGAACACTGAAGCTTTCTTT.

The chain uses TRBV19 and TRBJ2-7; 9 bases map to TRBD1. Germline values: CDR1 LNHDA, CDR2 SQIVND (reference sequence). CDR3 length equals 15 residues. The J segment lost 6 bases and the V segment lost 3 bases, leaving 9 bases of the junction unmatched. The CDR3 reads CASSISGTGKGEQYF. The CDR3 bases are TGTGCCAGTAGTATCTCCGGGACAGGGAAGGGCGAGCAGTACTTC.

This rearrangement joins TRBV6-5 to TRBJ1-2, with D possibly being TRBD1 (5 bases). Trimming stripped 2 bases from V and 4 bases from J, with 5 bases between. CDR3 length: 12 residues. From germline, CDR1 is MNHEY and CDR2 SVGAGI. CDR3 loop: CASSYTGYGYTF. CDR3 in DNA: TGTGCCAGCAGTTACACAGGCTATGGCTACACCTTC.

On this clone itself: A read error may account for a junction end that differs from germline. J is TRBJ2-7 and V is TRBV28, with a possible D match to TRBD2 (5 bases). This CDR3 contains 14 residues. Germline V gene sequence: CDR1 MDHEN, CDR2 SYDVKM. The CDR3 is CASSPPGILYEQYF. Written as DNA, the CDR3 is TGTGCCAGCAGTCCTCCCGGGATACTCTACGAGCAATACTTC.

V and J are TRBV27 and TRBJ1-2; D possibly corresponds to TRBD1 (6 bases). Germline V CDR1 and CDR2: MNHEY, SMNVEV (reference sequence). Trimming left V 5 bases short and J 5 bases short, with 21 bases between. The CDR3 runs 16 residues. CDR3 sequence reads: CASSLTPGDLRYGYTF. The CDR3 nucleotides are TGTGCCAGCAGTCTGACCCCAGGGGACCTAAGATATGGCTACACCTTC.

The rearrangement joins TRBV6-1 to TRBJ2-1; TRBD1 is a possible D gene (6 bases). The V gene lost 6 bases and the J gene lost 4 bases, with 10 bases spanning the gap. The CDR3 totals 13 residues. The germline V gene encodes CDR1 MNHNS and CDR2 SASEGT. Here the CDR3 DNA reads TGTGCCAGCAGATTCCAGGGGTACAATGAGCAGTTCTTC. This codes for CASRFQGYNEQFF.